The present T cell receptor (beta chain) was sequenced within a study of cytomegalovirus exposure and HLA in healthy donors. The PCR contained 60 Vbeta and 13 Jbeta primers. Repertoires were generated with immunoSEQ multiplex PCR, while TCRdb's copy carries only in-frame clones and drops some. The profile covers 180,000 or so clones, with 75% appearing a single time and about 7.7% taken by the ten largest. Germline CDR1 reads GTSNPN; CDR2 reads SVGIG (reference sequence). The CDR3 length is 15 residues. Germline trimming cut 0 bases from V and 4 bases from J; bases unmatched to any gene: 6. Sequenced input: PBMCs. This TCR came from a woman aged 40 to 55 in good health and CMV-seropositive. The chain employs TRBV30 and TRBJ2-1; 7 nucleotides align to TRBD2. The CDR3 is CAWSVILAEYNEQFF. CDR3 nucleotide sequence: TGTGCCTGGAGTGTAATCCTAGCGGAATACAATGAGCAGTTCTTC.